This T cell receptor (beta chain) was sequenced in a study of shared clonotypes between healthy human individuals (dated by TCRdb to between 2020 and 2021). About the study as a whole: The cohort comprised two women and a few men aged 18 to 49 years. Libraries were prepared and TCR repertoires were sequenced by different laboratories using diverse techniques, in order to increase sequencing depth and limit assay-specific biases. To estimate repertoire size and how much clonotype sharing occurs between individuals, the study deeply sequenced the blood TCR repertoires of several healthy adults. Per donor, three plates each were used for CD4 naive and CD4 memory, two for CD8 naive, and one for CD8 memory. Per donor, leukapheresis produced somewhere between about 0.94 and 9.5 billion PBMCs. General study outcomes and caveats: Pairwise subsampling led to the expectation that sequencing depth would affect the degree of clonotype sharing among donors. Naive subsets generally had larger estimated clonotype richness than memory subsets did. The genetic and exposure-history diversity represented was limited by the small number of donors. Across a few donors, around 5% of naive CD4, 3.5% of naive CD8, roughly 2.3% of memory CD4, and roughly 0.41% of memory CD8 clonotypes were shared. Only blood was sampled, and tissue TCR repertoires likely differ from those in blood. Compared with non-shared clonotypes, clonotypes shared by all four sorted-subset donors had higher generation probabilities. Even with the large sequencing depth, rarefaction of the sorted-subset datasets indicated that sequencing was incomplete.

TCR CDR3 regions were amplified from genomic DNA by multiplex PCR using the deep immunoSEQ assay. Extracted genomic DNA from each cell subset was distributed evenly across all wells of several immunoSEQ 96-well plates, and each plate was treated as a replicate. Each replicate PCR for sorted subsets received around 200 ng genomic DNA, equal to roughly 30,000 T cell genomes. Purified libraries were quantified with a Qubit 3.0 fluorometer, sized on a Bioanalyzer 2100, and re-quantified with the KAPA Library Quantification kit. A separate single-read 150-cycle Illumina NextSeq 550 flow cell was used to sequence each immunoSEQ 96-well plate. As for the original processing: Because the immunoSEQ output included only junctional sequences and no quality scores, the filtering could not be the same as the filtering used for full-length reads. To assign V/J genes and CDR3, sequences were annotated using PyIR, a Python wrapper for IgBLAST v1.9, with IMGT germline references. Reads were filtered out if the reads had weak V/J assignments (E-value above 1e-6), no CDR3, stop codons, out-of-frame junctions, or ambiguous translated residues. V3J clonotypes were defined as sequences sharing the same inferred V gene, J gene, and CDR3 amino acid sequence. Percentage overlap between repertoires was calculated by dividing the number of shared unique clonotypes by the size of the smaller repertoire. Richness of each repertoire was evaluated using RTK rarefaction, the Chao1 estimator, and Recon v2.1 estimates of unobserved clonotypes. OLGA was used to compute generation probabilities for all TCRbeta clonotypes that the gDNA method yielded from a handful of donors. In its TCRdb copy, this immuneACCESS table keeps in-frame sequences only and misses some clones. Where compared with another copy, unresolved V genes explain less than half of these, and the others have no known cause. V and J calls and clone size are given by that table; D and trimming were obtained from the DNA. Within this sample are under 1,100,000 clones, with around 74% of them counted one time only. The ten largest clones capture 1.2% to 1.5% of the sample.

Comment on this clone: The target of this receptor is not known. Per-base quality was not reported, and no clone a single base away is much larger than it. The sample carries other DNA sequences with the same CDR3.

The donors were healthy, HIV-negative adults with no recently reported acute infections or vaccinations. Only Caucasian adults living in Nashville, Tennessee, USA were represented among the donors. CD4+ T cells were enriched by magnetic negative selection; naive cells were then positively selected on CD45RA, and the negative fraction formed the memory subset. Blood was obtained by leukapheresis, after which PBMCs were separated by Ficoll-Histopaque density gradient centrifugation and cryopreserved in liquid nitrogen vapor phase. Analytical flow cytometry was used to check the purity and quantity of each magnetically sorted T cell population. Genomic DNA was isolated from every sorted fraction and measured by UV absorbance on a Nanodrop 2000c. The material sequenced was memory CD4+ T cells sorted from blood. Read against the paper, the sample's cell subset or site label means: CD45RA-negative fraction. This TCR derives from a man between 18 and 29 years old in good health.

This receptor carries the CDR3 CASSHGSYEQYF. The DNA sequence is given as TGCGCCAGCAGCCACGGTTCCTACGAGCAGTACTTC. The sequence joins TRBV4-1 to TRBJ2-7, with an unclear D gene assignment. V sheds 3 bases and J sheds 1 base, leaving 4 bases between their ends. The CDR3 holds 12 amino acids from the cysteine to the phenylalanine. Only the CDR3 part of the read is kept: 36 bases, read in frame from the first base. Based on the germline V gene, the CDR1 and CDR2 sequences are MGHRA and YSYEKL.